This T cell receptor beta chain originates from a study of cytomegalovirus exposure and HLA in healthy donors. PCR employed 60 Vbeta and 13 Jbeta primers. Profiling relied on immunoSEQ multiplex PCR, and the TCRdb table lists in-frame clones only, not all of them. The sample lists about 210,000 clones; approximately 82% were seen once. CDR1 is MNHEY and CDR2 is SVGAGI in the germline V gene. V was pared by 2 bases and J by 3 bases, with 3 bases of the junction left unmatched. The CDR3 has 14 amino acids. The TCR comes from a woman aged 45 to 65 in good health and CMV-seropositive. Specimen: PBMCs. This chain connects TRBV6-5 to TRBJ1-1; 7 bases agree with TRBD1. CDR3 protein: CASSYGGTDTEAFF. Written as DNA, the CDR3 is TGTGCCAGCAGTTACGGTGGGACAGACACTGAAGCTTTCTTT.